These T cell receptor beta chains were read from a single sample in a study of CXCR3-negative and CXCR3-positive naive CD8 T cells. TCRdb re-analyzed the 5' RACE reads; it lists each CDR3 protein once, without DNA. In all, the sample yields 5,500 to 7,000 distinct CDR3 sequences. Sequences were obtained from naive CXCR3- CD8+ T cells from blood. These receptors all come from a human donor in good health. Some clones in this sample may be carry-over from other donors' samples. CDR3s include the opening cysteine and the closing phenylalanine or tryptophan. The size field is filled for only some rows; it gives once, few, many or a size class.

J gene | V gene | clone size | CDR3 protein
TRBJ1-1 | TRBV23-1 | - | CASSQSIYRENTEAFF
TRBJ2-3 | TRBV6-5 | medium-sized | CASSYEQGYTDTQYF
TRBJ2-4 | TRBV11-3 | - | CASSLTGANIQYF
TRBJ2-1 | TRBV18 | - | CASSPSRPGAMDNNEQFF
TRBJ1-1 | TRBV6-2/TRBV6-3 | - | CASSYSIGQGPEVFF
TRBJ1-2 | TRBV28 | - | CASSTLPGHKNYGYTF
TRBJ2-1 | TRBV10-3 | medium-sized | CAIVPDAGGYNEQFF
TRBJ1-1 | TRBV29-1 | - | CSVAQGYEAFF
TRBJ1-1 | TRBV27 | medium-sized | CASSLSSGGEAFF
TRBJ2-1 | TRBV29-1 | - | CSDVLGQGYNEQFF
TRBJ2-1 | TRBV14 | - | CASREGRDPYNEQFF
TRBJ2-3 | TRBV6-6 | - | CASSYTLGKGEDHDTQYF
TRBJ1-1 | TRBV6-6 | - | CASSYSEAVTNTEAFF
TRBJ1-2 | TRBV13 | medium-sized | CASSLPGGNGYTF
TRBJ2-7 | TRBV29-1 | medium-sized | CSAGEGLSYEQYF
TRBJ1-1 | TRBV29-1 | medium-sized | CSVEAQGANTEAFF
TRBJ1-1 | TRBV19 | - | CASSTALPEAFF
TRBJ2-7 | TRBV12-3/TRBV12-4 | - | CASGSGLASSYEQYF
TRBJ2-3 | TRBV7-9 | medium-sized | CASGSVPTDTQYF
TRBJ1-4 | TRBV6-5 | - | CASSYSRQLNEKLFF
TRBJ2-1 | TRBV27 | medium-sized | CASSLLQRNYNEQFF
TRBJ2-3 | TRBV7-9 | medium-sized | CASSLSQEGTDTQYF
TRBJ2-7 | TRBV21-1 | - | CASSKLPGNHEQYF
TRBJ2-1 | TRBV7-6 | - | CASSLGLAGGSYNEQFF
TRBJ1-1 | TRBV29-1 | - | CSVDFGQFVPEAFF
TRBJ1-1 | TRBV6-1 | - | CASSEAVSGGGNTEAFF
TRBJ2-7 | TRBV29-1 | - | CSVETGENEQYF
TRBJ2-6 | TRBV28 | - | CASSMSGANVLTF
TRBJ1-2 | TRBV28 | - | CASRVIRGAYGYTF
TRBJ2-7 | TRBV25-1 | medium-sized | CASIGPTSYEQYF
TRBJ1-5 | TRBV29-1 | medium-sized | CSVDQGDNQPQHF
TRBJ2-7 | TRBV18 | - | CASSPPVPHYEQYF
TRBJ2-7 | TRBV10-2 | - | CASSEGYEQYF
TRBJ2-5 | TRBV6-6 | - | CASSYPTPTGNEETQYF
TRBJ2-3 | TRBV29-1 | - | CSVRLPDTQYF
TRBJ2-7 | TRBV29-1 | - | CSVEQETYEQYF
TRBJ2-1 | TRBV5-1 | - | CASSLSNEQFF
TRBJ2-1 | TRBV28 | medium-sized | CASSLGLAGTYEQFF
TRBJ2-5 | TRBV6-5 | medium-sized | CASSYGQTQYF
TRBJ2-2 | TRBV29-1 | - | CSGKETNTGELFF
TRBJ2-1 | TRBV20-1 | - | CSALGLAEPYNEQFF
TRBJ2-5 | TRBV29-1 | - | CSVEGAYQETQYF
TRBJ2-1 | TRBV29-1 | - | CSVDQGVANEQFF
TRBJ2-3 | TRBV29-1 | medium-sized | CSVISPGGSTDTQYF
TRBJ2-5 | TRBV29-1 | - | CSVEMASGSQETQYF
TRBJ2-7 | TRBV12-3/TRBV12-4 | medium-sized | CASRRTVGEQYF
TRBJ2-1 | TRBV7-9 | medium-sized | CASSSTGNLYNEQFF
TRBJ2-2 | TRBV5-1 | - | CASSSEVAGPNTGELFF
TRBJ2-1 | TRBV7-3 | - | CASSGTSGPNEQFF
TRBJ2-1 | TRBV29-1 | medium-sized | CTVQGTGGVYDEQFF
TRBJ2-7 | TRBV28 | - | CASRGTGGSSYEQYF
TRBJ2-7 | TRBV5-1 | - | CASSFGQASSYEQYF
TRBJ2-7 | TRBV29-1 | - | CSVPTGMHQQYF
TRBJ2-5 | TRBV4-1 | - | CASSQDTGGETQYF
TRBJ2-7 | TRBV5-6 | - | CASSLDFNRREQYF
TRBJ2-5 | TRBV18 | - | CASSPPDSGETQYF
TRBJ2-1 | TRBV28 | medium-sized | CASVLARSSSYNEQFF
TRBJ2-1 | TRBV29-1 | - | CSVPTGPEQFF
TRBJ2-7 | TRBV7-8 | medium-sized | CASSLGAGLYEQYF
TRBJ2-1 | TRBV29-1 | - | CSAGKGSYNEQFF